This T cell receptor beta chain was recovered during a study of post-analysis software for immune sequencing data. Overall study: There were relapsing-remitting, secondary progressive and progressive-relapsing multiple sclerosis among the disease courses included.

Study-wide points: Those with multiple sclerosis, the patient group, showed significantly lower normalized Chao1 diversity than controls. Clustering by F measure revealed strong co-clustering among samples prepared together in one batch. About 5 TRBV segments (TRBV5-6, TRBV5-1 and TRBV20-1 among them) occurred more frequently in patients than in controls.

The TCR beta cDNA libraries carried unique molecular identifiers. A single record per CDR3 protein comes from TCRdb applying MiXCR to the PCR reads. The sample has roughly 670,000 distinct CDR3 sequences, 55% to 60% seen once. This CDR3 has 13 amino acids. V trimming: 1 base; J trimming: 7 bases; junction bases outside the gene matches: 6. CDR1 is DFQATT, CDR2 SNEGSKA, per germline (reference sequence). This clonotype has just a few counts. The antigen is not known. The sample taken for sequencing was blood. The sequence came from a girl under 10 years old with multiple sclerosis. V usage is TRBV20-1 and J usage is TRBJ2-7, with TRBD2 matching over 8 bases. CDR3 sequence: CSARGTGGKEQYF. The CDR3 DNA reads TGCAGTGCTAGAGGTACGGGAGGGAAGGAGCAGTACTTC.